This entry concerns a single T cell receptor (beta chain). Its antigen is not identified. The CDR3 consists of 15 residues. Germline lookup yields CDR1 SGDLS and CDR2 YYNGEE. The junction had 10 bases not matched to a gene; V was cut back by 4 bases and J by 4 bases. The sample is drawn from a study of T cell responses to AZD1222 COVID-19 vaccine. Study observations and caveats: Spike regions recognized by vaccine-associated CD4 TCRs spanned the protein, led by 160-218 and 743-854.

The repertoire was sequenced with immunoSEQ multiplex PCR; TCRdb's copy has only in-frame clones and lacks some. In the table there are around 110,000 clones, 92% of which are singletons. Specimen: peripheral blood, collected on day 0 of AZD1222 vaccination. The chain carries TRBV9 and TRBJ1-2; 7 bases align to TRBD1. The clonotype originates from an adult in good health. As DNA, the CDR3 is TGTGCCAGCAGCCCATCGACAGGGATGGGCTATGGCTACACCTTC. Protein product: CASSPSTGMGYGYTF.